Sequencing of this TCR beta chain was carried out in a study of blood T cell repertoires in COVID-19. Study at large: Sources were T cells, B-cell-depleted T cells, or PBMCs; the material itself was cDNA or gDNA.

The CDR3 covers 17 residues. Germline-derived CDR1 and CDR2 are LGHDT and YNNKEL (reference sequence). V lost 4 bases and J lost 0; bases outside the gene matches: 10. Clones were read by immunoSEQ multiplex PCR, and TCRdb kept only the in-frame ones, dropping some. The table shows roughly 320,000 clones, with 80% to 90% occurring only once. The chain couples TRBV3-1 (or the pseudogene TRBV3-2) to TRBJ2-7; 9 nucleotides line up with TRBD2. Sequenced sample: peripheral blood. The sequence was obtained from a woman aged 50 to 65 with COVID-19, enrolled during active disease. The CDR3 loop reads CASSRHGGSGSSYEQYF. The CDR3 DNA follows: TGTGCCAGCAGCCGCCACGGGGGTAGCGGGAGCTCCTACGAGCAGTACTTC.